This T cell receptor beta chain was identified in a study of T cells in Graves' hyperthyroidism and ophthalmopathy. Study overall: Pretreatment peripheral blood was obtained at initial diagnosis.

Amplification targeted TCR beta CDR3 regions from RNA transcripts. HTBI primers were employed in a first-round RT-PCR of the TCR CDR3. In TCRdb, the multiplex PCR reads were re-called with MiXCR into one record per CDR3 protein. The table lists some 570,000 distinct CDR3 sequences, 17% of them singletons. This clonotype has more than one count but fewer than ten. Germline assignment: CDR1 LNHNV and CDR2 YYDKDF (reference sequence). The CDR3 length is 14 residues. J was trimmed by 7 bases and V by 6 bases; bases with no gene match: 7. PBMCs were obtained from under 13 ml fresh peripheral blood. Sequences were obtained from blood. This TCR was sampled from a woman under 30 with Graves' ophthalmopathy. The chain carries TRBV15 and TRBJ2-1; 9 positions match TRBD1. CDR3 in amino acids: CATRGQGSPNEQFF. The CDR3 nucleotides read TGTGCCACCAGAGGACAGGGGAGCCCTAATGAGCAGTTCTTC.